Given below is one T cell receptor (beta chain) in context. Antigen unknown. The CDR3 has 16 residues. The germline V and J ends were trimmed by 2 bases and 6 bases, with 16 bases remaining between them. The V gene's germline CDR1 is SEHNR and CDR2 FQNEAQ (reference sequence). This entry is derived from a study of OX40 agonist ivuxolimab in advanced cancers. Study background: Patients enrolled in dose escalation were diagnosed with hepatocellular carcinoma, melanoma, renal cell or head and neck cancer. A history of anti-PD-1, anti-PD-L1 or anti-CTLA-4 therapy was acceptable, and roughly 40% had some.

Findings and limits, study-wide: At 0.1 to 3.0 mg/kg and by week 6, CD4+ and CD8+ T cells in the blood had expanded clonally.

Here immunoSEQ multiplex PCR was the method, and the copy in TCRdb shows in-frame clones only, minus some. The sample holds approximately 48,000 clones, about 83% seen once. The specimen was CD4+ or CD8+ T cells sorted from blood, collected in a trial of the OX40 agonist ivuxolimab. This receptor was obtained from an adult with an advanced solid tumor such as melanoma, head and neck, liver or kidney cancer. This chain joins TRBV7-9 and TRBJ2-2; D gene ambiguous. CDR3 nucleotide sequence: TGTGCCAGCAGCTTATCCGGTTTCCCAAGCCCCGGGGAGCTGTTTTTT. Translation gives CASSLSGFPSPGELFF.